One and the same sample provided the 32 T cell receptor beta chains below, sequenced in a study of blood T cell repertoires in COVID-19. Clones were sequenced by immunoSEQ multiplex PCR, and TCRdb holds only the in-frame ones, with some missing. The table records about 210,000 clones, around 90% of them present only once. Sequenced material: peripheral blood. The receptor source for this set is a man aged 18 to 35 with active or convalescent COVID-19.

The chain employs TRBV6-4 and TRBJ2-2; a possible D gene is TRBD1 (6 bases). CDR1 and CDR2 (germline): MRHNA, SNTAGT. Trimming removed 0 bases at V and 4 bases at J, with 9 bases between. The CDR3 sequence is 15 residues long. The CDR3 coding sequence is TGTGCCAGCAGTGACTCTTCAGGGGCCACCGGGGAGCTGTTTTTT. Translated: CASSDSSGATGELFF.

The chain couples TRBV4-1 to TRBJ1-1, with 12 bases aligning to TRBD1. This CDR3 is built from 16 residues. V lost 4 bases to trimming and J lost 3 bases; unmatched junction nucleotides: 6. Germline V lookup: CDR1 MGHRA, CDR2 YSYEKL. The CDR3 coding sequence is TGCGCCAGCAGCCGGGGGACAGGGGGCTGGGACACTGAAGCTTTCTTT. Its protein is CASSRGTGGWDTEAFF.

A single count supports this clone. V usage is TRBV7-2 and J usage is TRBJ2-1; 8 bases fit TRBD1. CDR1 is SGHTA, CDR2 FQGNSA, per germline. Losses at the gene ends were 2 bases for V and 1 base for J; bases not matched to a gene: 4. The CDR3 consists of 16 residues. The CDR3 is CASSLFRGRSYNEQFF. CDR3 sequence (DNA): TGTGCCAGCAGCTTATTCAGGGGGCGATCCTACAATGAGCAGTTCTTC.

The chain is built from TRBV30 and TRBJ2-3; D gene unclear. The CDR3 has 11 residues. Germline-derived CDR1 and CDR2 are GTSNPN and SVGIG (reference sequence). Trimming cost V 1 base and J 4 bases, with 3 bases left between them. CDR3 residues: CAWSAADTQYF. CDR3 nucleotide sequence: TGTGCCTGGAGTGCAGCAGATACGCAGTATTTT. The entire variable domain, with the rest obtained from reference TRBV30 and TRBJ2-3, is as follows: SQTIHQWPATLVQPVGSPLSLECTVEGTSNPNLYWYRQAAGRGLQLLFYSVGIGQISSEVPQNLSASRPQDRQFILSSKKLLLSDSGFYLCAWSAADTQYFGPGTRLTVL.

J is TRBJ2-1 and V is TRBV29-1, with 11 bases lining up with TRBD2. V dropped 7 bases and J dropped 0; count of bases not matched to a gene: 5. Germline lookup yields CDR1 SQVTM and CDR2 ANQGSEA. This CDR3 has 15 residues. CDR3: CSAVAGGSSYNEQFF. CDR3 sequence (DNA): TGCAGCGCTGTAGCGGGAGGGAGCTCCTACAATGAGCAGTTCTTC.

This clone has more than one count but fewer than ten. V and J are TRBV7-3 and TRBJ1-5; D is unresolved. Germline CDR1 is SGHTA and CDR2 is FQGTGA. V dropped 1 base and J dropped 10 bases, with 11 bases sitting between them. CDR3 size: 13 residues. CDR3 sequence reads: CASSLNAGEPQHF. In nucleotides, the CDR3 is TGTGCCAGCAGCTTAAATGCAGGTGAACCCCAGCATTTT.

The V and J genes are TRBV3-1 (or the pseudogene TRBV3-2) and TRBJ2-7; the D gene is possibly TRBD1 (5 bases). CDR1 and CDR2 (germline): LGHDT, YNNKEL (reference sequence). V was trimmed by 4 bases and J by 0 bases, leaving 13 bases between them. The CDR3 has 15 residues. CDR3 loop: CASSPQGPLSYEQYF. The CDR3 nucleotides read TGTGCCAGCAGCCCCCAGGGTCCCCTCTCCTACGAGCAGTACTTC.

This chain links TRBV5-1 with TRBJ1-4; D not certain. Trimming cost V 7 bases and J 8 bases, with 15 bases left between them. The CDR3 totals 13 residues. Germline CDR1 and CDR2: SGHRS and YFSETQ. Written as DNA, the CDR3 is TGCGCCAGCGCCTTACTCCCCAGGGAAAAACTGTTTTTT. It translates to CASALLPREKLFF.

This chain uses TRBV5-1 with TRBJ2-4; 13 positions agree with TRBD2. CDR3 length: 18 residues. The V segment lost 3 bases and the J segment 0 bases; nucleotides outside the gene matches: 6. Germline CDR1 reads SGHRS; CDR2 reads YFSETQ. CDR3 residues: CASSSGLAGVLAKNIQYF. The CDR3 nucleotides are TGCGCCAGCAGCTCTGGACTAGCGGGAGTCTTAGCCAAAAACATTCAGTACTTC. Full variable domain (outside the CDR3, taken from reference TRBV5-1 and TRBJ2-4): KAGVTQTPRYLIKTRGQQVTLSCSPISGHRSVSWYQQTPGQGLQFLFEYFSETQRNKGNFPGRFSGRQFSNSRSEMNVSTLELGDSALYLCASSSGLAGVLAKNIQYFGAGTRLSVL.

V is TRBV4-3 and J is TRBJ2-7; TRBD1 matches 10 bases. Germline V gene data show CDR1 as LGHNA and CDR2 as YSLEER. The CDR3 contains 15 residues. Germline trimming cut 0 bases from V and 6 bases from J; bases unmatched to any gene: 5. CDR3 loop: CASSQEQGQGLEQYF. DNA of the CDR3: TGCGCCAGCAGCCAAGAGCAGGGACAGGGGCTCGAGCAGTACTTC.

This clone turned up a few times. V and J are TRBV28 and TRBJ1-5, with a possible D match to TRBD1 (6 bases). The CDR3 sequence is 15 residues long. Germline loops: CDR1 MDHEN, CDR2 SYDVKM. V was pared by 6 bases and J by 0 bases, with 12 bases between. The CDR3 here is CASSPRGGSNQPQHF. CDR3 nucleotide sequence: TGTGCCAGCAGCCCCAGAGGGGGTAGCAATCAGCCCCAGCATTTT.

The rearrangement uses TRBV6-4 and TRBJ1-5; D is undetermined. Germline-derived CDR1 and CDR2 are MRHNA and SNTAGT. CDR3 length equals 14 residues. Trimming cost V 4 bases and J 2 bases, with 9 bases left between them. The CDR3 DNA reads as TGTGCCAGCAGTGTAGTTCCGGGCAATCAGCCCCAGCATTTT. This sequence encodes CASSVVPGNQPQHF.

This chain joins TRBV7-6 and TRBJ2-7; 14 bases are a match to TRBD2. V was pared by 5 bases and J by 3 bases, with 6 bases of the junction left unmatched. CDR3 length: 16 residues. Germline assignment: CDR1 SGHVS and CDR2 FNYEAQ. CDR3 DNA: TGTGCCAGCAGCCAAAGCGGACTAGCGGGAGGCTACGAGCAGTACTTC. It is translated as CASSQSGLAGGYEQYF.

The genes are TRBV11-2 and TRBJ2-7, with 11 bases fitting TRBD2. Unmatched junction bases numbered 2, after V lost 3 bases and J lost 1 base. This CDR3 comprises 15 residues. From germline, CDR1 is SGHAT and CDR2 FQNNGV. The CDR3 here is CASSLGLADSYEQYF. DNA for the CDR3: TGTGCCAGCAGCTTGGGACTAGCGGATTCCTACGAGCAGTACTTC.

This chain connects TRBV6-5 to TRBJ2-7; 8 nucleotides match TRBD1. Per the germline V gene, CDR1 is MNHEY and CDR2 is SVGAGI. The V segment lost 6 bases and the J segment 4 bases; nucleotides outside the gene matches: 11. The CDR3 sequence is 15 residues long. As DNA, the CDR3 is TGTGCCAGCAGATACCAGGACAGGGAGAGTTACGAGCAGTACTTC. Its translation is CASRYQDRESYEQYF.

The J gene is TRBJ1-5, the V gene TRBV16; tentative D call: TRBD1 (6 bases). The CDR3 spans 14 residues. Trimming shortened V by 4 bases and J by 5 bases, and 12 bases separated the two germline ends. Germline V CDR1 and CDR2: KGHSY, FQNENV. The CDR3 loop is CASSLLDSDQPQHF. The CDR3 nucleotides are TGTGCCAGCAGCCTCCTGGACAGCGATCAGCCCCAGCATTTT.

This rearrangement joins TRBV6-5 to TRBJ1-5; no reliable D call. Germline CDR1 is MNHEY and CDR2 is SVGAGI. This CDR3 has 14 amino acids. Trimming took 2 bases from V and 7 from J, leaving 12 bases between them. CDR3 sequence: CASSYARVWQPQHF. CDR3 bases: TGTGCCAGCAGTTACGCCCGGGTATGGCAGCCCCAGCATTTT.

The gene calls are TRBV5-4 and TRBJ1-2, with 9 bases fitting TRBD1. Trimming took 4 bases from V and 2 from J; bases not matched to a gene: 6. The CDR3 spans 15 residues. Germline lookup yields CDR1 SGHNT and CDR2 YYREEE (reference sequence). CDR3 loop: CASSNPGTGNYGYTF. The CDR3 DNA reads TGTGCCAGCAGCAACCCCGGGACAGGGAACTATGGCTACACCTTC. The complete variable domain, with remaining parts taken from reference TRBV5-4 and TRBJ1-2, reads ETGVTQSPTHLIKTRGQQVTLRCSSQSGHNTVSWYQQALGQGPQFIFQYYREEENGRGNFPPRFSGLQFPNYSSELNVNALELDDSALYLCASSNPGTGNYGYTFGSGTRLTVV.

The V call is TRBV2, the J call TRBJ1-2, with D possibly matching TRBD1 (6 bases). Per germline, CDR1 SNHLY and CDR2 FYNNEI. CDR3 size: 17 residues. Deletions cut 5 bases from V and 0 bases from J, with 19 bases between. CDR3 in amino acids: CASSWATRDTTNYGYTF. The CDR3 region has the DNA TGTGCCAGCAGTTGGGCTACCCGGGACACCACTAACTATGGCTACACCTTC.

The gene calls are TRBV10-3 and TRBJ2-1, with 8 bases lining up with TRBD1. Losses at the gene ends were 5 bases for V and 0 bases for J; bases not matched to a gene: 0. CDR3 size: 14 residues. Germline CDR1 and CDR2: ENHRY and SYGVKD. CDR3 region: CAISTGGSYNEQFF. CDR3 sequence (DNA): TGTGCCATCAGTACAGGGGGCTCCTACAATGAGCAGTTCTTC.

The chain employs TRBV4-3 and TRBJ2-1, with D unclear. The CDR3 loop spans 15 amino acids. Trimming shortened V by 4 bases and J by 7 bases, and 17 bases separated the two germline ends. CDR1 is LGHNA and CDR2 is YSLEER in the germline V gene. The CDR3 region is CASSLSSHTNNEQFF. Here the CDR3 DNA reads TGCGCCAGCAGCCTGTCGTCCCACACGAATAATGAGCAGTTCTTC.

This chain joins TRBV28 and TRBJ2-5, with D possibly TRBD2 on 6 matching bases. From germline, CDR1 is MDHEN and CDR2 SYDVKM. The CDR3 spans 16 residues. V was clipped by 6 bases and J by 2 bases, with 19 bases between them. This CDR3 is CASSHSARDPQETQYF. CDR3 coding DNA: TGTGCCAGCAGCCATTCCGCGCGGGACCCTCAAGAGACCCAGTACTTC.

The chain carries TRBV29-1 and TRBJ2-1; TRBD2 matches at 7 bases. Germline V gene sequence: CDR1 SQVTM, CDR2 ANQGSEA. The CDR3 covers 16 residues. Trimming cost V 3 bases and J 4 bases; bases outside gene matches: 12. The CDR3 DNA is TGCAGCGTTGAGTCTATGCGGGAGCCAACGTACAATGAGCAGTTCTTC. Amino acids: CSVESMREPTYNEQFF.

V gene TRBV5-1 combines with J gene TRBJ2-7; 8 bases line up with TRBD1. In germline, CDR1 is SGHRS, CDR2 YFSETQ. This CDR3 spans 13 amino acids. J was trimmed by 2 bases and V by 5 bases; bases with no gene match: 3. CDR3 loop: CASRLQGAYEQYF. CDR3 nucleotide sequence: TGCGCCAGCAGATTACAGGGGGCCTACGAGCAGTACTTC.

The CDR3 reads CASSRQGVQETQYF. CDR3 coding DNA: TGTGCCAGTAGTAGACAGGGGGTGCAAGAGACCCAGTACTTC. The chain carries TRBV19 and TRBJ2-5; 9 nucleotides match TRBD1. The length of the CDR3 is 14 residues. J lost 2 bases, V lost 4 bases, and 2 bases had no gene match. Germline CDR1 LNHDA, CDR2 SQIVND (reference sequence).

The rearrangement uses TRBV5-1 and TRBJ2-5, with D possibly matching TRBD2 (7 bases). The CDR3 has 17 residues. V gave up 2 bases and J gave up 5 bases, with 22 bases separating them. Looked up from germline, CDR1 is SGHRS and CDR2 is YFSETQ. The CDR3 protein is CASSFNPGAGGQETQYF. CDR3 DNA: TGCGCCAGCAGCTTTAATCCGGGGGCCGGGGGGCAGGAGACCCAGTACTTC.

The rearrangement links TRBV27 to TRBJ2-7; 8 nucleotides match TRBD2. V lost 6 bases to trimming and J lost 0 bases; unmatched junction nucleotides: 7. The CDR3 covers 15 residues. The germline V gene encodes CDR1 MNHEY and CDR2 SMNVEV (reference sequence). Here the CDR3 reads CASRSGREDSYEQYF. CDR3 nucleotide sequence: TGTGCCAGCAGGTCAGGGCGGGAGGACTCCTACGAGCAGTACTTC.

The J gene is TRBJ2-1, the V gene TRBV27; TRBD2 aligns across 11 bases. Germline V gene data show CDR1 as MNHEY and CDR2 as SMNVEV (reference sequence). Trimming removed 2 bases from V and 7 bases from J; junction bases left unmatched: 13. This CDR3 is built from 18 residues. CDR3: CASSLQSVRLAGLNEQFF. The CDR3 bases are TGTGCCAGCAGTTTACAAAGCGTGCGACTAGCGGGGTTAAATGAGCAGTTCTTC.

CDR3 DNA sequence: TGTGCCAGCTCACCAGCCCGGGAACAAGAGACCCAGTACTTC. As protein: CASSPAREQETQYF. V usage is TRBV18 and J usage is TRBJ2-5; TRBD2 is a possible D gene (5 bases). V lost 2 bases and J 2 bases, leaving 9 bases between the germline ends. There are 14 residues in the CDR3. The germline V gene has CDR1 KGHSH and CDR2 LQKENI. The variable domain in full, with the rest retrieved from reference TRBV18 and TRBJ2-5, is NAGVMQNPRHLVRRRGQEARLRCSPMKGHSHVYWYRQLPEEGLKFMVYLQKENIIDESGMPKERFSAEFPKEGPSILRIQQVVRGDSAAYFCASSPAREQETQYFGPGTRLLVL.

The CDR3 bases are TGTGCCAGTAGTATGTCCGCCAGGAACTATGGCTACACCTTC. It encodes CASSMSARNYGYTF. This chain uses TRBV19 with TRBJ1-2, with D unresolved. The CDR3 covers 14 residues. Germline lookup yields CDR1 LNHDA and CDR2 SQIVND (reference sequence). V was pared by 3 bases and J by 2 bases, with 10 bases between.

This clone was recorded once. This chain joins TRBV10-3 and TRBJ2-2; 9 bases fit TRBD1. CDR3 length: 16 amino acids. Germline-derived CDR1 and CDR2 are ENHRY and SYGVKD. Trimming took 0 bases from V and 5 from J; bases not matched to a gene: 4. For the CDR3, the DNA is TGTGCCATCAGTGAGTCTGGAGGGACAGGGACCGGGGAGCTGTTTTTT. This encodes CAISESGGTGTGELFF.

This clone was observed a few times. The gene calls are TRBV11-3 and TRBJ2-2; possibly TRBD2 for D (5 bases). This CDR3 comprises 15 residues. Germline assignment: CDR1 SGHNT and CDR2 YENEEA. Trimming took off 1 base at V and 6 bases at J, with 12 bases between the two ends. This chain's CDR3 is CASSLGGYQAGELFF. The CDR3 DNA reads as TGTGCCAGCAGCTTAGGCGGGTATCAGGCCGGGGAGCTGTTTTTT.